This passage covers 9 T cell receptor beta chains from one sample sequenced in a study of blood T cell repertoires in COVID-19. Libraries were prepared by immunoSEQ multiplex PCR; TCRdb keeps only in-frame clonotypes and omits some of them. This table holds 430,000 or so clones, over 75% found once. Sample: PBMCs or T cells enriched from blood (not recorded which). Receptor source: a woman aged 18-29 years who had been exposed to COVID-19.

The rearrangement joins TRBV18 to TRBJ2-7; weak D call: TRBD1 (6 bases). V was pared by 3 bases and J by 0 bases, with 6 bases between. The CDR3 length is 13 residues. The germline V gene encodes CDR1 KGHSH and CDR2 LQKENI. The CDR3 region has the DNA TGTGCCAGCTCACCGGGACACTCCTACGAGCAGTACTTC. Residues: CASSPGHSYEQYF.

This chain links TRBV29-1 with TRBJ2-7, with D possibly matching TRBD1 (6 bases). This CDR3 is built from 15 residues. Germline V lookup: CDR1 SQVTM, CDR2 ANQGSEA. Deletions cut 3 bases from V and 2 bases from J, with 17 bases between. The CDR3 protein is CSVEYRASLTYEQYF. CDR3 in DNA: TGCAGCGTTGAGTACAGGGCGTCCCTAACCTACGAGCAGTACTTC.

The CDR3 loop reads CASSISRELFF. The CDR3 nucleotides are TGTGCCAGTAGTATATCCAGGGAACTGTTTTTT. The chain carries TRBV19 and TRBJ1-4; tentative D call: TRBD1 (5 bases). V lost 2 bases and J lost 12, with 7 bases in between. Germline V gives CDR1 LNHDA, CDR2 SQIVND (reference sequence). CDR3 length: 11 amino acids.

The rearrangement links TRBV19 to TRBJ1-3; 8 bases line up with TRBD1. CDR3 size: 16 residues. The germline V gene has CDR1 LNHDA and CDR2 SQIVND (reference sequence). V lost 6 bases and J lost 0; bases outside the gene matches: 7. CDR3 loop: CASSRTGRFSGNTIYF. The CDR3 DNA sequence: TGTGCCAGTAGCAGGACAGGGAGGTTCTCTGGAAACACCATATATTTT.

DNA for the CDR3: TGCGCCAGCAGCTTGGATTTAGGGGCCAACGTCCTGACTTTC. As protein: CASSLDLGANVLTF. The chain links TRBV5-1 to TRBJ2-6; D is ambiguous. Germline V gene lookup returns CDR1 SGHRS and CDR2 YFSETQ. The CDR3 spans 14 residues. The V end was cut by 0 bases, the J end by 4 bases, with 5 bases between.

J is TRBJ1-2 and V is TRBV19; D is unclear. The V end lost 5 bases, the J end lost 2 bases, and 24 bases lay between the germline ends. Per the germline V gene, CDR1 is LNHDA and CDR2 is SQIVND (reference sequence). This CDR3 is 18 amino acids long. The CDR3 nucleotides read TGTGCCAGTAGTTCATCGTACGTAGTCTCCCACTTCAACTATGGCTACACCTTC. It specifies CASSSSYVVSHFNYGYTF.

The rearrangement uses TRBV12-3 or TRBV12-4 and TRBJ1-1; no clear D gene. This CDR3 is 12 amino acids long. Deletions cut 5 bases from V and 4 bases from J, with 8 bases between. In DNA form, the CDR3 reads TGTGCCAGCAGTCAGCGGGGCACTGAAGCTTTCTTT. It is translated as CASSQRGTEAFF.

This clone was detected only once. The chain has TRBV20-1 and TRBJ1-5; 9 positions match TRBD1. J was trimmed by 1 base and V by 3 bases; bases with no gene match: 4. Germline-derived CDR1 and CDR2 are DFQATT and SNEGSKA (reference sequence). This CDR3 spans 15 amino acids. The CDR3 DNA follows: TGCAGTGCTAGTTCCGGGACAGGGAGCAATCAGCCCCAGCATTTT. It translates to CSASSGTGSNQPQHF.

In this sample, this clone turned up a few times. The chain uses TRBV6-5 and TRBJ1-2; D not resolved. This CDR3 comprises 13 residues. V was shortened by 7 bases and J by 6 bases, with 15 bases between the two germline ends. The germline gives CDR1 MNHEY, CDR2 SVGAGI. The CDR3 region has the DNA TGTGCCAGCACCACCCTGGCAGGAAATGGCTACACCTTC. Its translation is CASTTLAGNGYTF.